The 29 T cell receptor beta chains in this list originate from one sample, sequenced in a study of radiation and T cells in renal cell carcinoma. Time point noted: blood 2 weeks post-SBRT. As for treatment: 15 Gy SBRT to primary tumor, nephrectomy 4 weeks later. Libraries were prepared by immunoSEQ multiplex PCR; TCRdb keeps only in-frame clonotypes and omits some of them. The table lists some 120,000 clones, 81% of them singletons. This sample comprised blood, obtained from a patient whose treatment included radiotherapy and nephrectomy. The receptors come from a man aged 50 to 59 with renal cell carcinoma.

There are a few counts of this clone. The chain has TRBV27 and TRBJ2-7; 9 nucleotides line up with TRBD2. Per the germline V gene, CDR1 is MNHEY and CDR2 is SMNVEV (reference sequence). Trimming removed 5 bases from V and 7 bases from J; junction bases left unmatched: 9. The CDR3 covers 14 residues. The CDR3 nucleotides are TGTGCCAGCAGTCCGAGGACTGCGGGGGGGGAGCAGTACTTC. Amino acids: CASSPRTAGGEQYF.

This clone was seen only a few times. This chain joins TRBV19 and TRBJ2-7, with D possibly TRBD2 on 6 matching bases. The CDR3 extends over 13 amino acids. CDR1 and CDR2 (germline): LNHDA, SQIVND (reference sequence). Trimming stripped 6 bases from V and 3 bases from J, with 12 bases between. The CDR3 DNA is TGTGCCAGTAGCACCGGGACTTTCTACGAGCAGTACTTC. This sequence encodes CASSTGTFYEQYF. The full variable domain, completed using reference TRBV19 and TRBJ2-7, is DGGITQSPKYLFRKEGQNVTLSCEQNLNHDAMYWYRQDPGQGLRLIYYSQIVNDFQKGDIAEGYSVSREKKESFPLTVTSAQKNPTAFYLCASSTGTFYEQYFGPGTRLTVT.

This sequence joins TRBV7-9 and TRBJ2-1, with D tentatively TRBD2 (5 bases). This CDR3 contains 15 residues. The germline V and J ends were trimmed by 0 bases and 2 bases, with 8 bases remaining between them. CDR1 and CDR2 (germline): SEHNR, FQNEAQ (reference sequence). The CDR3 region has the DNA TGTGCCAGCAGCTTAGCGCTAGCTCCCTACAATGAGCAGTTCTTC. It encodes CASSLALAPYNEQFF. The variable domain in full, with the rest retrieved from reference TRBV7-9 and TRBJ2-1, is DTGVSQNPRHKITKRGQNVTFRCDPISEHNRLYWYRQTLGQGPEFLTYFQNEAQLEKSRLLSDRFSAERPKGSFSTLEIQRTEQGDSAMYLCASSLALAPYNEQFFGPGTRLTVL.

This chain uses TRBV19 with TRBJ2-1, with a tentative D call TRBD2 (6 bases). Germline V gives CDR1 LNHDA, CDR2 SQIVND (reference sequence). This CDR3 region has 13 residues. Trimming shortened V by 1 base and J by 9 bases, and 10 bases separated the two germline ends. In nucleotides, the CDR3 is TGTGCCAGTAGTATAGGTGGGAGGACTGAGCAGTTCTTC. Encoded protein: CASSIGGRTEQFF. The variable domain in full, with the rest retrieved from reference TRBV19 and TRBJ2-1, is DGGITQSPKYLFRKEGQNVTLSCEQNLNHDAMYWYRQDPGQGLRLIYYSQIVNDFQKGDIAEGYSVSREKKESFPLTVTSAQKNPTAFYLCASSIGGRTEQFFGPGTRLTVL.

V is TRBV9 and J is TRBJ2-1; maybe TRBD1 (5 bases). Trimming stripped 0 bases from V and 3 bases from J, with 10 bases between. Germline CDR1 and CDR2: SGDLS and YYNGEE. The CDR3 is 15 amino acids. The DNA of the CDR3 is TGTGCCAGCAGCGTAGGGGGCCGAATCTACAATGAGCAGTTCTTC. This sequence encodes CASSVGGRIYNEQFF.

V usage is TRBV14 and J usage is TRBJ2-1; no clear D gene. Trimming cost V 0 bases and J 7 bases, with 7 bases left between them. The germline gives CDR1 SGHDN, CDR2 FVKESK. This CDR3 is built from 13 residues. CDR3: CASSQDWFNEQFF. The CDR3 DNA follows: TGTGCCAGCAGCCAAGATTGGTTTAATGAGCAGTTCTTC.

V and J are TRBV18 and TRBJ2-3; 8 nucleotides agree with TRBD2. Germline trimming cut 3 bases from V and 0 bases from J; bases unmatched to any gene: 11. This CDR3 has 18 amino acids. CDR1 and CDR2 from the germline V gene are KGHSH and LQKENI. The CDR3: CASSPGQKLAESTDTQYF. The CDR3 DNA is TGTGCCAGCTCACCCGGCCAGAAACTAGCGGAGAGCACAGATACGCAGTATTTT.

The V call is TRBV18, the J call TRBJ2-3; 8 bases match TRBD2. Germline CDR1 is KGHSH and CDR2 is LQKENI. J was trimmed by 1 base and V by 4 bases; bases with no gene match: 4. The CDR3 is 15 amino acids. In DNA, the CDR3 is TGTGCCAGCTCACAACGGCGGGAGGGCACAGATACGCAGTATTTT. Its protein is CASSQRREGTDTQYF. The whole variable domain, remainder taken from reference TRBV18 and TRBJ2-3, is NAGVMQNPRHLVRRRGQEARLRCSPMKGHSHVYWYRQLPEEGLKFMVYLQKENIIDESGMPKERFSAEFPKEGPSILRIQQVVRGDSAAYFCASSQRREGTDTQYFGPGTRLTVL.

This clone has only one observation. V gene TRBV4-1 combines with J gene TRBJ2-1; D gene unclear. The germline CDR1 and CDR2 sequences are MGHRA and YSYEKL. The CDR3 is made up of 15 amino acids. Trimming took 4 bases from V and 6 from J, leaving 16 bases between them. CDR3 residues: CASSPVILIPNEQFF. CDR3 DNA sequence: TGCGCCAGCAGCCCAGTCATACTAATTCCCAATGAGCAGTTCTTC.

This clone was recorded many times. The V gene is TRBV19, the J gene TRBJ1-2, with 7 bases identical to TRBD1. Trimming removed 8 bases from V and 2 bases from J; junction bases left unmatched: 8. CDR1 is LNHDA and CDR2 is SQIVND in the germline V gene (reference sequence). The CDR3 loop spans 14 amino acids. CDR3 bases: TGTGCCAGTTCGATAGGGGGCAACAACTATGGCTACACCTTC. Its protein product is CASSIGGNNYGYTF. Drawing the rest from reference TRBV19 and TRBJ1-2, the complete variable domain is DGGITQSPKYLFRKEGQNVTLSCEQNLNHDAMYWYRQDPGQGLRLIYYSQIVNDFQKGDIAEGYSVSREKKESFPLTVTSAQKNPTAFYLCASSIGGNNYGYTFGSGTRLTVV.

V and J are TRBV4-1 and TRBJ2-7; 11 nucleotides match TRBD2. The germline gives CDR1 MGHRA, CDR2 YSYEKL. V trimming: 2 bases; J trimming: 2 bases; junction bases outside the gene matches: 5. The CDR3 sequence is 16 residues long. CDR3 coding DNA: TGCGCCAGCAGCCAAAAACCGGGACTAGCGGCCTACGAGCAGTACTTC. Translation gives CASSQKPGLAAYEQYF.

The V gene is TRBV5-1, the J gene TRBJ2-5; 14 bases fit TRBD2. Trimming at V came to 4 bases and at J to 7 bases, leaving 12 bases not matched to a gene. Germline V CDR1 and CDR2: SGHRS, YFSETQ. The CDR3 has 17 residues. CDR3 in amino acids: CASSLSGLAGAVGTQYF. CDR3 coding DNA: TGCGCCAGCAGCCTGTCGGGACTAGCGGGGGCAGTTGGGACCCAGTACTTC.

V usage is TRBV6-6 and J usage is TRBJ2-7, with 9 bases fitting TRBD1. After removal of 6 bases from V and 5 bases from J, the junction contained 11 bases not matched to a gene. From germline, CDR1 is MNHNY and CDR2 SVGAGI (reference sequence). The CDR3 consists of 15 residues. CDR3 in DNA: TGTGCCAGCAGCAACCAACAGGGGGCAAACCACGAGCAGTACTTC. This codes for CASSNQQGANHEQYF.

J is TRBJ2-4 and V is TRBV19; D unclear. This CDR3 is built from 14 residues. V lost 3 bases, J lost 3 bases, and 9 bases lay in between. CDR1 LNHDA and CDR2 SQIVND come from the germline V gene (reference sequence). As DNA, the CDR3 is TGTGCCAGTAGTATTTCGGTTGACAAAAACATTCAGTACTTC. Amino acids: CASSISVDKNIQYF.

The V call is TRBV9, the J call TRBJ2-1, with a weak D call TRBD2 (7 bases). Germline values: CDR1 SGDLS, CDR2 YYNGEE. Trimming removed 3 bases at V and 8 bases at J, with 24 bases between. The CDR3 consists of 17 residues. The DNA of the CDR3 is TGTGCCAGCAGCGAGACATCTAACGGGGGGCCCGGCGATGAGCAGTTCTTC. Translation gives CASSETSNGGPGDEQFF.

This chain joins TRBV28 and TRBJ2-3; 7 bases line up with TRBD2. CDR3 length: 14 residues. Germline values: CDR1 MDHEN, CDR2 SYDVKM. V shed 2 bases, J shed 6 bases, and the junction held 5 bases outside the gene matches. The CDR3 reads CASSLAGDYDTQYF. For the CDR3, the DNA is TGTGCCAGCAGTTTAGCGGGAGACTACGATACGCAGTATTTT.

The rearrangement links TRBV10-3 to TRBJ2-3; D ambiguous. Per germline, CDR1 ENHRY and CDR2 SYGVKD. V lost 10 bases, J lost 0 bases, and 11 bases lay in between. CDR3 length: 13 residues. The CDR3 bases are TGTGCCAGCCGGACGCTCAGCACAGATACGCAGTATTTT. Its protein product is CASRTLSTDTQYF.

A few counts support this clone. The V call is TRBV6-6, the J call TRBJ2-7; 7 bases line up with TRBD1. From germline, CDR1 is MNHNY and CDR2 SVGAGI (reference sequence). CDR3 size: 11 residues. The V segment lost 4 bases and the J segment 6 bases; nucleotides outside the gene matches: 0. Here the CDR3 reads CASSWTGEQYF. CDR3 sequence (DNA): TGTGCCAGCAGTTGGACAGGCGAGCAGTACTTC.

The chain combines TRBV19 with TRBJ1-5; a weak D match, TRBD1 (5 bases). V was shortened by 2 bases and J by 1 base, with 9 bases between the two germline ends. The length of the CDR3 is 15 residues. The germline V gene encodes CDR1 LNHDA and CDR2 SQIVND (reference sequence). DNA for the CDR3: TGTGCCAGTAGTATATTAGGGGACAGCAATCAGCCCCAGCATTTT. Translating gives CASSILGDSNQPQHF.

The chain employs TRBV13 and TRBJ2-5, with 9 bases that match TRBD1. The CDR3 has 15 amino acids. Germline V gene data show CDR1 as PRHDT and CDR2 as FYEKMQ (reference sequence). The V segment lost 3 bases and the J segment 2 bases; nucleotides outside the gene matches: 4. The CDR3 DNA is TGTGCCAGCAGCTTTAGTGGGACAGGGCAAGAGACCCAGTACTTC. Translation gives CASSFSGTGQETQYF.

V gene TRBV7-8 combines with J gene TRBJ1-1; 8 positions agree with TRBD1. The CDR3 is 16 residues long. J was trimmed by 3 bases and V by 1 base; bases with no gene match: 7. Germline CDR1 reads SGHVS; CDR2 reads FQNEAQ. The CDR3 DNA follows: TGTGCCAGCAGCTTAGTTTGGACAGGGTACCACACTGAAGCTTTCTTT. This encodes CASSLVWTGYHTEAFF.

V and J are TRBV30 and TRBJ2-7; maybe TRBD2 (6 bases). Trimming took 6 bases from V and 0 from J, leaving 15 bases between them. The CDR3 totals 14 residues. Germline V gene sequence: CDR1 GTSNPN, CDR2 SVGIG (reference sequence). CDR3 sequence reads: CACSGTPSSYEQYF. The CDR3 coding sequence is TGTGCCTGCTCCGGGACTCCAAGCTCCTACGAGCAGTACTTC.

The V and J genes are TRBV6-5 and TRBJ1-2, with D unresolved. The germline V gene encodes CDR1 MNHEY and CDR2 SVGAGI. The length of the CDR3 is 14 residues. Trimming took off 5 bases at V and 8 bases at J, with 18 bases between the two ends. CDR3 loop: CASSPRWRESGYTF. DNA of the CDR3: TGTGCCAGCAGTCCTCGGTGGAGGGAGAGCGGCTACACCTTC.

The rearrangement joins TRBV9 to TRBJ1-4; D is uncertain. The ends were cut back, 2 bases at V and 0 bases at J, with 8 bases in the middle. In germline, CDR1 is SGDLS, CDR2 YYNGEE. The CDR3 sequence is 15 residues long. CDR3 region: CASSVNYATNEKLFF. The CDR3 region has the DNA TGTGCCAGCAGCGTTAATTATGCAACTAATGAAAAACTGTTTTTT.

V and J are TRBV19 and TRBJ1-3, with 8 nucleotides matching TRBD1. The CDR3 covers 12 residues. Germline V gene sequence: CDR1 LNHDA, CDR2 SQIVND (reference sequence). The ends lost 10 bases at V and 8 bases at J; junction bases unmatched: 7. The CDR3 DNA reads as TGTGCCACGGCGGACAGGGTGGACACCATATATTTT. Its translation: CATADRVDTIYF. The whole variable domain, filled in from reference TRBV19 and TRBJ1-3, reads DGGITQSPKYLFRKEGQNVTLSCEQNLNHDAMYWYRQDPGQGLRLIYYSQIVNDFQKGDIAEGYSVSREKKESFPLTVTSAQKNPTAFYLCATADRVDTIYFGEGSWLTVV.

This chain links TRBV27 with TRBJ1-1; 8 bases align to TRBD1. Losses at the gene ends were 6 bases for V and 4 bases for J; bases not matched to a gene: 16. The CDR3 runs to 17 residues. Germline V gene lookup returns CDR1 MNHEY and CDR2 SMNVEV (reference sequence). The CDR3 loop reads CASSLTSFGQGGTEAFF. The CDR3 region has the DNA TGTGCCAGCAGCCTAACGTCTTTCGGACAGGGCGGCACTGAAGCTTTCTTT.

The table lists this clone with a few counts. This rearrangement joins TRBV15 to TRBJ2-3, with TRBD2 as a possible D gene (5 bases). The length of the CDR3 is 15 residues. The V gene's germline CDR1 is LNHNV and CDR2 YYDKDF (reference sequence). Trimming cost V 0 bases and J 1 base, with 8 bases left between them. CDR3 sequence reads: CATSRERTRTDTQYF. The CDR3 DNA reads as TGTGCCACCAGCAGAGAACGGACTCGCACAGATACGCAGTATTTT.

The V gene is TRBV25-1, the J gene TRBJ1-5; D might be TRBD1 (6 bases). Trimming pared 1 base from V and 7 bases from J, leaving 8 bases between. Per the germline V gene, CDR1 is MGHDK and CDR2 is SYGVNS. The CDR3 runs to 13 residues. The CDR3 protein is CASSEWGPQPQHF. In DNA, the CDR3 is TGTGCCAGCAGTGAATGGGGGCCGCAGCCCCAGCATTTT.

The chain combines TRBV2 with TRBJ2-7; D not resolved. The CDR3 sequence is 13 residues long. The germline gives CDR1 SNHLY, CDR2 FYNNEI. The germline V and J ends were trimmed by 4 bases and 2 bases, with 9 bases remaining between them. CDR3 DNA sequence: TGTGCCAGCAGTGTCGGCGGCGCCTACGAGCAGTACTTC. Protein product: CASSVGGAYEQYF.